A single sample gave rise to the 24 T cell receptor beta chains below, sequenced in a study of cytotoxic CD8 clonotypes in ibrutinib-treated CLL. Method: immunoSEQ multiplex PCR; TCRdb's copy keeps in-frame clones and lacks some. The profile shows about 120,000 clones, about 58% of them singletons. The material sequenced was PBMCs, taken after 24 months of ibrutinib treatment. These TCRs come from a human donor with chronic lymphocytic leukemia.

The rearrangement links TRBV6-5 to TRBJ2-5; 8 bases line up with TRBD1. CDR3 length: 14 residues. Trimming removed 2 bases from V and 5 bases from J; junction bases left unmatched: 4. Looked up from germline, CDR1 is MNHEY and CDR2 is SVGAGI. CDR3 nucleotides: TGTGCCAGCAGTTACGGGACAGGAATGGAGACCCAGTACTTC. Its protein product is CASSYGTGMETQYF.

The rearrangement uses TRBV2 and TRBJ1-2; no clear D gene. This CDR3 has 13 amino acids. Germline V gives CDR1 SNHLY, CDR2 FYNNEI. V gave up 3 bases and J gave up 4 bases, with 9 bases separating them. The CDR3 here is CASSDDLIYGYTF. The CDR3 nucleotides read TGTGCCAGCAGTGATGACTTGATCTATGGCTACACCTTC.

The chain uses TRBV29-1 and TRBJ2-5; 7 bases align to TRBD1. The CDR3 covers 12 residues. The germline V gene has CDR1 SQVTM and CDR2 ANQGSEA. The V gene end was trimmed by 7 bases and the J gene end by 5 bases; junction bases not matched to a gene: 7. CDR3 sequence reads: CSAIQGSETQYF. The CDR3 nucleotides are TGCAGCGCTATACAGGGGTCGGAGACCCAGTACTTC. Combining the CDR3 with reference TRBV29-1 and TRBJ2-5 gives the whole variable domain SAVISQKPSRDICQRGTSLTIQCQVDSQVTMMFWYRQQPGQSLTLIATANQGSEATYESGFVIDKFPISRPNLTFSTLTVSNMSPEDSSIYLCSAIQGSETQYFGPGTRLLVL.

CDR3 sequence reads: CASSAWTADEQFF. The CDR3, as DNA: TGCGCCAGCAGTGCTTGGACAGCCGATGAGCAGTTCTTC. This sequence joins TRBV10-1 and TRBJ2-1, with a weak D call TRBD1 (6 bases). Germline V gives CDR1 WNHNN, CDR2 SYGVQD (reference sequence). The V end lost 4 bases, the J end lost 8 bases, and 12 bases lay between the germline ends. There are 13 residues in the CDR3.

The rearrangement uses TRBV7-9 and TRBJ1-4, with 10 nucleotides matching TRBD1. The V gene's germline CDR1 is SEHNR and CDR2 FQNEAQ (reference sequence). With V trimmed by 5 bases and J by 6 bases, 3 bases remained unmatched. This CDR3 is 14 amino acids long. CDR3 residues: CASSAGTGDEKLFF. DNA for the CDR3: TGTGCCAGCAGCGCCGGGACAGGGGATGAAAAACTGTTTTTT. Looking up the rest from reference TRBV7-9 and TRBJ1-4 gives the full variable domain: DTGVSQNPRHKITKRGQNVTFRCDPISEHNRLYWYRQTLGQGPEFLTYFQNEAQLEKSRLLSDRFSAERPKGSFSTLEIQRTEQGDSAMYLCASSAGTGDEKLFFGSGTQLSVL.

The V and J genes are TRBV7-6 and TRBJ2-7; D is perhaps TRBD2 (6 bases). V lost 5 bases to trimming and J lost 2 bases, with 16 bases between them. CDR3 length: 15 amino acids. CDR1 and CDR2 from the germline V gene are SGHVS and FNYEAQ. Here the CDR3 reads CASSPRSGPTYEQYF. The DNA for the CDR3 is TGTGCCAGCAGCCCCCGGAGCGGGCCAACCTACGAGCAGTACTTC.

The chain is built from TRBV25-1 and TRBJ2-1; 9 positions match TRBD1. The length of the CDR3 is 16 residues. V lost 3 bases and J lost 8; bases outside the gene matches: 11. Germline assignment: CDR1 MGHDK and CDR2 SYGVNS. The CDR3 DNA sequence: TGTGCCAGCAGTGATACCGGGACAGGGATGGCCCATGAGCAGTTCTTC. Residues: CASSDTGTGMAHEQFF. Using reference TRBV25-1 and TRBJ2-1 for the parts outside the CDR3, the full variable domain is EADIYQTPRYLVIGTGKKITLECSQTMGHDKMYWYQQDPGMELHLIHYSYGVNSTEKGDLSSESTVSRIRTEHFPLTLESARPSHTSQYLCASSDTGTGMAHEQFFGPGTRLTVL.

This clone was seen only a few times. This chain links TRBV30 with TRBJ1-3, with a weak D call TRBD1 (6 bases). Between the trimmed V and J ends, which lost 8 bases and 8 bases, there was a span of 19 bases. CDR1 GTSNPN and CDR2 SVGIG come from the germline V gene (reference sequence). CDR3 length equals 13 residues. This CDR3 reads CATESGAGDTIYF. The CDR3 nucleotides read TGTGCCACTGAGTCGGGGGCCGGGGACACCATATATTTT.

This clone was counted only a few times. This chain joins TRBV6-1 and TRBJ1-1; D gene unclear. From germline, CDR1 is MNHNS and CDR2 SASEGT. The CDR3 sequence is 13 residues long. V gave up 7 bases and J gave up 0 bases, with 9 bases separating them. The CDR3 sequence is CASNRELNTEAFF. The CDR3 nucleotides read TGTGCCAGCAATCGGGAGCTGAACACTGAAGCTTTCTTT.

This clone was counted once. J is TRBJ2-4 and V is TRBV11-3; D gene uncertain. The CDR3 consists of 13 residues. The germline V and J ends were trimmed by 1 base and 7 bases, with 8 bases remaining between them. CDR1 and CDR2 from the germline V gene are SGHNT and YENEEA. The CDR3 spells CASSLGQDNIQYF. Here the CDR3 DNA reads TGTGCCAGCAGCTTAGGTCAGGATAACATTCAGTACTTC.

This clone was counted only a few times. The J gene is TRBJ2-7, the V gene TRBV6-1; tentatively, D is TRBD1 (5 bases). The CDR3 spans 13 residues. V lost 5 bases and J lost 2, with 10 bases in between. Germline V gene data show CDR1 as MNHNS and CDR2 as SASEGT. CDR3 sequence: CASSTGSAYEQYF. CDR3 nucleotide sequence: TGTGCCAGCAGTACAGGTTCCGCCTACGAGCAGTACTTC.

The chain uses TRBV29-1 and TRBJ2-1, with D perhaps matching TRBD2 (6 bases). The CDR3 totals 13 residues. The V end was cut by 4 bases, the J end by 7 bases, with 14 bases between. The germline V gene encodes CDR1 SQVTM and CDR2 ANQGSEA. The CDR3 coding sequence is TGCAGCGTTGTGAAGCTTCGGGGGAATGAGCAGTTCTTC. Translation: CSVVKLRGNEQFF.

This clone was seen a handful of times. The chain employs TRBV6-6 and TRBJ1-5; no clear D gene. This CDR3 has 13 amino acids. CDR1 MNHNY and CDR2 SVGAGI come from the germline V gene (reference sequence). With 5 bases removed from V and 1 base from J, the gap between germline ends came to 6 bases. In DNA, the CDR3 is TGTGCCAGCAGTGGACGGAGCAATCAGCCCCAGCATTTT. Its protein is CASSGRSNQPQHF.

This clone occurred a few times. The V call is TRBV28, the J call TRBJ1-2, with TRBD1 identical over 10 bases. CDR1 and CDR2 (germline): MDHEN, SYDVKM. V trimming: 5 bases; J trimming: 7 bases; junction bases outside the gene matches: 4. CDR3 length equals 13 residues. The CDR3 is CASSGQGDGGYTF. CDR3 DNA: TGTGCCAGCAGTGGACAGGGGGATGGTGGCTACACCTTC.

J is TRBJ1-6 and V is TRBV30; D is unclear. Deletions cut 4 bases from V and 9 bases from J, with 13 bases between. Germline V gives CDR1 GTSNPN, CDR2 SVGIG (reference sequence). The CDR3 runs 13 residues. The DNA of the CDR3 is TGTGCCTGGATGAAGGGATTGAGTTCACCCCTCCACTTT. This codes for CAWMKGLSSPLHF.

The chain carries TRBV5-4 and TRBJ2-6, with no clear D. CDR1 and CDR2 (germline): SGHNT, YYREEE (reference sequence). Trimming stripped 4 bases from V and 0 bases from J, with 8 bases between. This CDR3 region has 15 residues. The CDR3 region is CASSPDLSGANVLTF. The CDR3 coding sequence is TGTGCCAGCAGCCCGGACCTCTCTGGGGCCAACGTCCTGACTTTC.

This chain connects TRBV27 to TRBJ1-5, with D possibly TRBD1 on 5 matching bases. Deletions cut 8 bases from V and 4 bases from J, with 18 bases between. Germline V gene sequence: CDR1 MNHEY, CDR2 SMNVEV (reference sequence). The CDR3 covers 15 residues. The CDR3 DNA follows: TGTGCCAGCCGGGGACTGAGTATAGGGAATCAGCCCCAGCATTTT. Its translation: CASRGLSIGNQPQHF.

This chain connects TRBV11-3 to TRBJ2-2; no firm D call. V dropped 0 bases and J dropped 9 bases, with 8 bases sitting between them. The CDR3 is 13 residues long. Germline CDR1 SGHNT, CDR2 YENEEA. CDR3 sequence (DNA): TGTGCCAGCAGCTTAGAGGGGTCGTGGGAGCTGTTTTTT. Translation: CASSLEGSWELFF.

A remark on this clone: Different DNA sequences within this sample yield the same CDR3. The chain couples TRBV30 to TRBJ2-5; 9 positions agree with TRBD2. Trimming cost V 0 bases and J 5 bases; bases outside gene matches: 7. The CDR3 totals 15 residues. CDR1 is GTSNPN, CDR2 SVGIG, per germline (reference sequence). CDR3: CAWSVPAGGGETQYF. The CDR3 DNA reads as TGTGCCTGGAGTGTCCCAGCGGGGGGAGGGGAGACCCAGTACTTC.

This chain links TRBV6-1 with TRBJ2-7; TRBD2 aligns across 14 bases. After removal of 2 bases from V and 6 bases from J, the junction contained 6 bases not matched to a gene. From germline, CDR1 is MNHNS and CDR2 SASEGT. The CDR3 covers 16 residues. The CDR3 region has the DNA TGTGCCAGCAGTGAATTCGGACTAGCGGGGGGTTCCGAGCAGTACTTC. As protein: CASSEFGLAGGSEQYF.

The chain employs TRBV11-2 and TRBJ2-7; weak D call: TRBD2 (7 bases). V shed 6 bases and J shed 4 bases, with 16 bases lying between them. There are 14 residues in the CDR3. Germline CDR1 is SGHAT and CDR2 is FQNNGV. The CDR3 sequence: CASRGGDAYYEQYF. CDR3 coding DNA: TGTGCCAGCAGAGGGGGGGACGCCTATTACGAGCAGTACTTC.

The V and J genes are TRBV21-1 and TRBJ1-1; the table's D gene call, TRBD1, was not cross checked with the DNA. TRBV21-1 has pseudogene status. CDR3 length: 16 amino acids. CDR3 protein: CASSIMGQGLHTEAFF. DNA of the CDR3: TGTGCCAGCAGCATAATGGGACAGGGTCTTCATACTGAAGCTTTCTTT.

J is TRBJ1-2 and V is TRBV6-5; possibly TRBD1 for D (6 bases). CDR1 and CDR2 from the germline V gene are MNHEY and SVGAGI. The CDR3 has 16 residues. The V end was cut by 0 bases, the J end by 0 bases, with 11 bases between. DNA for the CDR3: TGTGCCAGCAGTTACTCGGGGGGCAGAACTAACTATGGCTACACCTTC. Protein sequence: CASSYSGGRTNYGYTF.

The V call is TRBV15, the J call TRBJ1-2; D perhaps matches TRBD1 (5 bases). CDR3 length: 13 amino acids. Germline CDR1 reads LNHNV; CDR2 reads YYDKDF (reference sequence). Trimming took off 6 bases at V and 4 bases at J, with 12 bases between the two ends. CDR3 sequence (DNA): TGTGCCACCAGTAAGGGGTTGGGCTATGGCTACACCTTC. Protein: CATSKGLGYGYTF. Full variable domain (remainder filled in from reference TRBV15 and TRBJ1-2): DAMVIQNPRYQVTQFGKPVTLSCSQTLNHNVMYWYQQKSSQAPKLLFHYYDKDFNNEADTPDNFQSRRPNTSFCFLDIRSPGLGDTAMYLCATSKGLGYGYTFGSGTRLTVV.